The clone carrying this T cell receptor (beta chain) has just one count. TCRdb's copy holds only in-frame clones and misses some; the assay was immunoSEQ multiplex PCR. The table lists about 260,000 clones, approximately 80% of them singletons, with under 2% in the top ten. This record belongs to a study of blood T cell repertoires in COVID-19. Study context: Both acute and convalescent COVID-19 samples were obtained from the United States, Italy and Spain. Nucleic acid was either cDNA or gDNA, and it came from T cells, B-cell-depleted T cells, or PBMCs.

The CDR3 is made up of 15 amino acids. Trimming left V 4 bases short and J 2 bases short, with 15 bases between. Germline V gene data show CDR1 as LGHDT and CDR2 as YNNKEL (reference sequence). V usage is TRBV3-1 (or the pseudogene TRBV3-2) and J usage is TRBJ2-7; TRBD1 might be the D (5 bases). This TCR was sampled from a woman of 80 years or more with acute or convalescent COVID-19. Material for sequencing was peripheral blood. CDR3 nucleotides: TGTGCCAGCAGCCTAAAGAGCAGGGTAGCCTACGAGCAGTACTTC. Translated, it gives CASSLKSRVAYEQYF.